This T cell receptor beta chain is drawn from a study of T cell repertoires in cytomegalovirus infection. The overall study: Public TCR beta signatures were indicative of both CMV infection and a matching HLA type.

TCRdb processed the reads anew with MiXCR; each CDR3 protein has one entry. The sample contains 150,000 or so distinct CDR3 sequences, about 25% of which appear only once. Study-wide findings and caveats: Cumulative frequency (of public TCR beta family members) identified carriers of CMV plus the relevant HLA. The ex vivo response was dominated by HLA-C-restricted CMV-specific TCR beta clonotypes.

A word on this clonotype: Its specificity is unknown.

V was cut by 2 bases and J by 8 bases, with 12 bases left in between. Germline V gene sequence: CDR1 SNHLY, CDR2 FYNNEI. The CDR3 spans 14 residues. The TCR originated in a human donor in good health (CMV status not recorded). Some clones in this sample may be carry-over from other donors' samples. Source material: PBMCs. The chain combines TRBV2 with TRBJ1-4; no clear D gene. This chain's CDR3 is CASSEIGPNEKLFF. CDR3 sequence (DNA): TGTGCCAGCAGTGAAATAGGGCCGAACGAAAAACTGTTTTTT.